The 2 T cell receptor beta chains in this list originate from one sample, sequenced in a study of T-cell memory formation after mild COVID-19. TCRdb processed the 5' RACE reads anew with MiXCR; each CDR3 protein has one entry. The sample shows 250,000 to 300,000 distinct CDR3 sequences, around 15% of them seen only once. Sequencing used PBMCs or a T cell subset sorted from them (not recorded which). These receptors originate from a man younger than 35 who had mild COVID-19 (a few samples of this study predate the infection). Cell type and time point are not known.

This clonotype has ten or more counts. The rearrangement joins TRBV7-9 to TRBJ2-3; TRBD2 agrees at 7 bases. Germline V CDR1 and CDR2: SEHNR, FQNEAQ (reference sequence). The trim removed 5 bases at V and 5 bases at J, leaving 7 bases unmatched. The CDR3 runs to 14 residues. The CDR3 DNA reads TGTGCCAGCAGCCCCGGACTAGAGGGAGATACGCAGTATTTT. This codes for CASSPGLEGDTQYF. The entire variable domain, with the rest obtained from reference TRBV7-9 and TRBJ2-3, is as follows: DTGVSQNPRHKITKRGQNVTFRCDPISEHNRLYWYRQTLGQGPEFLTYFQNEAQLEKSRLLSDRFSAERPKGSFSTLEIQRTEQGDSAMYLCASSPGLEGDTQYFGPGTRLTVL.

The V and J genes are TRBV7-9 and TRBJ2-3; 9 bases match TRBD1. Unmatched junction bases numbered 12, after V lost 5 bases and J lost 3 bases. Germline CDR1 is SEHNR and CDR2 is FQNEAQ (reference sequence). The CDR3 has 17 amino acids. CDR3 region: CASSELTGGTLTDTQYF. DNA of the CDR3: TGTGCCAGCAGCGAACTCACAGGGGGCACTCTGACAGATACGCAGTATTTT.